The clone carrying this T cell receptor beta chain has at least ten counts. TCRdb reprocessed the 5' RACE reads via MiXCR and lists one record per CDR3 protein. The sample lists approximately 12,000 distinct CDR3 sequences, roughly 6.2% seen once, with approximately 10% in the top ten. The V gene's germline CDR1 is SGHAT and CDR2 FQNNGV. This CDR3 has 13 amino acids. The V end lost 4 bases, the J end lost 7 bases, and 10 bases lay between the germline ends. This record belongs to a study of spatial heterogeneity in lung cancer. At the level of the study: Alpha-chain detections were consistently fewer than beta-chain detections among the sequences.

Specified time point: sample taken at primary tumor resection. Whole RNA came from tumor, nontumor lung or frozen PBMC and was sequenced without being sorted. This sequence originates from a male donor with early-stage non-small cell lung cancer. Specimen: normal lung tissue next to the tumor, collected at surgery. The chain combines TRBV11-2 with TRBJ1-4; D is unresolved. The CDR3 DNA reads TGTGCCAGCAGCTGGGCCGCACGTGAAAAACTGTTTTTT. Its protein is CASSWAAREKLFF.